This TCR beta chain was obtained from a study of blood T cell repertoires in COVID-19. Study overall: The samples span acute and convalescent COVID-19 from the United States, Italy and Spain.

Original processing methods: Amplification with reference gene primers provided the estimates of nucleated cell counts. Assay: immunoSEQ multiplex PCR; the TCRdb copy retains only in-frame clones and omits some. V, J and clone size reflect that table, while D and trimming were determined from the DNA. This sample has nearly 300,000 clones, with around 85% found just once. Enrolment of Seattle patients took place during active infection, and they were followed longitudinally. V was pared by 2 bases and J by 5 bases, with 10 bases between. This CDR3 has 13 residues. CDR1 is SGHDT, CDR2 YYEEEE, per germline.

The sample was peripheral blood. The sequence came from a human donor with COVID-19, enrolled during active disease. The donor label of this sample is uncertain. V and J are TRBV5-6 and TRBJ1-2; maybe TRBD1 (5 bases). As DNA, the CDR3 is TGTGCCAGCAGCTTAGGGACTTGGTATGGCTACACCTTC. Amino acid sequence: CASSLGTWYGYTF.